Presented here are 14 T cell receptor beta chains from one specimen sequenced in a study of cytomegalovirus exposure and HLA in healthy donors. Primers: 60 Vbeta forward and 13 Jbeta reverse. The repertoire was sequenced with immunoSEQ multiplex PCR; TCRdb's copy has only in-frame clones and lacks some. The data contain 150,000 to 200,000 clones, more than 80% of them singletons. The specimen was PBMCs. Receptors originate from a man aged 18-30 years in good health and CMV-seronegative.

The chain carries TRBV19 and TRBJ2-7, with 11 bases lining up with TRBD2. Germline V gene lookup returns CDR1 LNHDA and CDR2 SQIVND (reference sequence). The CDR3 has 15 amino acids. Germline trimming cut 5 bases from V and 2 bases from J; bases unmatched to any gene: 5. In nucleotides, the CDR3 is TGTGCCAGTAGTCCGTCGGGACTAGCGGCCTACGAGCAGTACTTC. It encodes CASSPSGLAAYEQYF.

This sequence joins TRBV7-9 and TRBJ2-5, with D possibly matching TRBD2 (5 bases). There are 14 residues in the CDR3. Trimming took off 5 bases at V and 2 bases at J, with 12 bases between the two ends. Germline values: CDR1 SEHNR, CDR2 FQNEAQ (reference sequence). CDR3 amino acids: CASSRERDQETQYF. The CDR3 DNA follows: TGTGCCAGCAGCAGAGAGAGGGATCAAGAGACCCAGTACTTC.

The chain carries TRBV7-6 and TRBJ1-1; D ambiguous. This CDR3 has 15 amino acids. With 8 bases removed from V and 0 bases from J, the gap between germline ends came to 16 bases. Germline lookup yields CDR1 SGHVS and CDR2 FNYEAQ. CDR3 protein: CASGFPRFMNTEAFF. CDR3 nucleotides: TGTGCCAGCGGTTTCCCCCGGTTTATGAACACTGAAGCTTTCTTT. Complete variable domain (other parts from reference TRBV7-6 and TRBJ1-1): GAGVSQSPRYKVTKRGQDVALRCDPISGHVSLYWYRQALGQGPEFLTYFNYEAQQDKSGLPNDRFSAERPEGSISTLTIQRTEQRDSAMYRCASGFPRFMNTEAFFGQGTRLTVV.

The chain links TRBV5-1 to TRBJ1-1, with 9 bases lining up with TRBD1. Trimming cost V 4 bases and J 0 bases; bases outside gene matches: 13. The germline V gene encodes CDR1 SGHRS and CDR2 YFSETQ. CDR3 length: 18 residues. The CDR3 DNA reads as TGCGCCAGCAGCCCCTCCCGACAGGGGGTGAGAGTGAACACTGAAGCTTTCTTT. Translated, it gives CASSPSRQGVRVNTEAFF.

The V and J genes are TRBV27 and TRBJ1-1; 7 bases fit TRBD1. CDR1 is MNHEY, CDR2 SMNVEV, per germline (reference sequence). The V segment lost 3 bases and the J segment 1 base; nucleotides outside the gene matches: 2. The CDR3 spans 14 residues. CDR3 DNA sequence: TGTGCCAGCAGTTTGAAGGGGGCGAACACTGAAGCTTTCTTT. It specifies CASSLKGANTEAFF.

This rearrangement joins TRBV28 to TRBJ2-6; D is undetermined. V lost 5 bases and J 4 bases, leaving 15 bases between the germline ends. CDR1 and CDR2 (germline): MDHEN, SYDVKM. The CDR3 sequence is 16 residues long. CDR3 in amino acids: CASSLLIRPGANVLTF. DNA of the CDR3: TGTGCCAGCAGTCTCCTCATCAGGCCCGGGGCCAACGTCCTGACTTTC.

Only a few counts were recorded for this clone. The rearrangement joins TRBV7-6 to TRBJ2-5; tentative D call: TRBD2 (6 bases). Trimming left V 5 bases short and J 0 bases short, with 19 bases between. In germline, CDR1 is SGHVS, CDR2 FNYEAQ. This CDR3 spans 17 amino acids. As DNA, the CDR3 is TGTGCCAGCAGCGTAAAGTGGGAGCCGGGGGACCAAGAGACCCAGTACTTC. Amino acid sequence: CASSVKWEPGDQETQYF.

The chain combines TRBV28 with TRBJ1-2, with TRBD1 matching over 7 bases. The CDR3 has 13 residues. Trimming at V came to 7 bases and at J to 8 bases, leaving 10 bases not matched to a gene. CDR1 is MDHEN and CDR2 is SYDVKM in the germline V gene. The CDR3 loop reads CASKEGGLGGYTF. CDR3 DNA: TGTGCCAGCAAGGAAGGGGGCTTAGGAGGCTACACCTTC.

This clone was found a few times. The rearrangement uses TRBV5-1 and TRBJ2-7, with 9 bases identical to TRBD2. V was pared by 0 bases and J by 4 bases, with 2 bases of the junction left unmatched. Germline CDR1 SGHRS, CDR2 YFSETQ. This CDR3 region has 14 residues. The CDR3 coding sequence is TGCGCCAGCAGCTTGGACAGCGGGAGGTACGAGCAGTACTTC. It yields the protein CASSLDSGRYEQYF.

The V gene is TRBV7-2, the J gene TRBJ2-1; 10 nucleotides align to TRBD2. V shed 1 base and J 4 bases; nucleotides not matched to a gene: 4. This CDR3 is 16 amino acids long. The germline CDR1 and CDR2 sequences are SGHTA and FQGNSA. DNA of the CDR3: TGTGCCAGCAGCTTAGAGTTAGCGGGAGGTTACAATGAGCAGTTCTTC. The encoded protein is CASSLELAGGYNEQFF.

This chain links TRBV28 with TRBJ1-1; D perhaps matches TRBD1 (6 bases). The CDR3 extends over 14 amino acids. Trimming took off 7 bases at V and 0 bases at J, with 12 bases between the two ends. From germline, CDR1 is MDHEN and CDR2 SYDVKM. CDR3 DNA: TGTGCCAGCACCTGGACAGTCATGAACACTGAAGCTTTCTTT. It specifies CASTWTVMNTEAFF.

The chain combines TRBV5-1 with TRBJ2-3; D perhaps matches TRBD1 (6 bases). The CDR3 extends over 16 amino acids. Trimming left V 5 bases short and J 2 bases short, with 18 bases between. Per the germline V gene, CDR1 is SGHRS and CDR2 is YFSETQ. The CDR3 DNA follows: TGCGCCAGCAGTTCTATAGACAGGACCCACACAGATACGCAGTATTTT. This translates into CASSSIDRTHTDTQYF. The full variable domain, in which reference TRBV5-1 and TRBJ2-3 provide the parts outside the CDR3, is KAGVTQTPRYLIKTRGQQVTLSCSPISGHRSVSWYQQTPGQGLQFLFEYFSETQRNKGNFPGRFSGRQFSNSRSEMNVSTLELGDSALYLCASSSIDRTHTDTQYFGPGTRLTVL.

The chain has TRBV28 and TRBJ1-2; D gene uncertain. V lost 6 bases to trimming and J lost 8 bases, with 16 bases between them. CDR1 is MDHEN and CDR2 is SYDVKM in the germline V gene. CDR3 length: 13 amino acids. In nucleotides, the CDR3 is TGTGCCAGCAGGCCGACACCTGAATGGGGCTACACCTTC. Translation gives CASRPTPEWGYTF.

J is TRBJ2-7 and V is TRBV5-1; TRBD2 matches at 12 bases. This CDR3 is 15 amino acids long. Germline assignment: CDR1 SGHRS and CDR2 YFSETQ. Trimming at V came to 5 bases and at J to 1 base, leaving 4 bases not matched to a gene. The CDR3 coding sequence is TGCGCCAGCAGTTGGACTAGCGGGAATTCCTACGAGCAGTACTTC. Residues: CASSWTSGNSYEQYF.